This TCR beta chain was captured by sequencing in a study of blood T cell repertoires in COVID-19. The wider study: Sites across the United States, Italy and Spain contributed samples from acute and convalescent COVID-19. Sample material is recorded as cDNA or gDNA derived from T cells, B-cell-depleted T cells, or PBMCs.

Study processing details: For nucleated cells, counts were estimated from reference gene primer amplification. Sequencing used immunoSEQ multiplex PCR; TCRdb keeps in-frame clones, though not all of them. V and J calls and clone size come straight from that table; D and trimming were deduced from the DNA. The sample lists fewer than 250,000 clones, about 80% occurring once. The CDR3 spans 16 residues. CDR1 is SGHTA and CDR2 is FQGNSA in the germline V gene. The trim removed 4 bases at V and 7 bases at J, leaving 11 bases unmatched. Only a few counts were recorded for this clone. This TCR came from a woman between 50 and 59 years old with acute or convalescent COVID-19. The sample was peripheral blood. The chain employs TRBV7-2 and TRBJ2-1; 9 nucleotides align to TRBD1. The CDR3 nucleotides read TGTGCCAGCAGCTCCCTATGGGGACAGGGACGGAATGAGCAGTTCTTC. As protein: CASSSLWGQGRNEQFF. The whole variable domain, filled in from reference TRBV7-2 and TRBJ2-1, reads GAGVSQSPSNKVTEKGKDVELRCDPISGHTALYWYRQSLGQGLEFLIYFQGNSAPDKSGLPSDRFSAERTGGSVSTLTIQRTQQEDSAVYLCASSSLWGQGRNEQFFGPGTRLTVL.